Given below is one T cell receptor (beta chain) in context. What it recognizes is unknown. Sorting with CD45RO/CCR7/CD25/CD127/CD95/CD27 yielded naive, central memory, regulatory and stem-like memory CD4+ cells. The entirety of the isolated RNA underwent reverse transcription, so expressed TCRB transcripts were sequenced. Only in-frame clones appear in the TCRdb table, and some are missing; sequencing was by immunoSEQ multiplex PCR. The sample has around 100,000 clones, around 30% seen once. The CDR3 extends over 15 amino acids. V shed 4 bases, J shed 10 bases, and the junction held 13 bases outside the gene matches. Germline CDR1 and CDR2: SGHTA and FQGNSA. The sample originates from a study of beta chain features in type 1 diabetes. As for the study in general: The patient and healthy donor groups were comparable for age, gender and cell yields. Findings of the study overall: Within the patient group, naive, central memory and Treg TCRB repertoires appeared more similar to each other than within healthy donors. Shortening that was moderate but significant affected the TCRB CDR3s of Type 1 diabetes patients in all four CD4+ subsets.

This TCR derives from a woman aged 18-30 years with type 1 diabetes. V gene TRBV7-2 combines with J gene TRBJ1-1, with 9 bases identical to TRBD1. The sequenced sample consisted of central memory CD4+ T cells from blood. The DNA for the CDR3 is TGTGCCAGCAGCTCTCGAGGCGGGACAGGGATTGTAGCTTTCTTT. It yields the protein CASSSRGGTGIVAFF.